Here is one T cell receptor beta chain with its context. Germline assignment: CDR1 MNHNY and CDR2 SVGAGI (reference sequence). The CDR3 is 13 amino acids. The V gene lost 2 bases and the J gene lost 7 bases, with 8 bases spanning the gap. MiXCR, run by TCRdb on the RT-PCR reads, gives a single entry per CDR3 protein. Found here are roughly 200,000 distinct CDR3 sequences, about 38% of them singletons; the top ten hold 11%. This specimen belongs to a study of patients and donors after allogeneic stem cell transplantation. This clonotype originated in a human donor who was either an allogeneic HSCT recipient or a stem cell or donor lymphocyte infusion donor (not recorded which). It is not recorded whose cells these are; they may come from a transplant donor. V gene TRBV6-6 combines with J gene TRBJ1-4; D call uncertain. Source material: blood, either unsorted or a sorted T cell fraction (not recorded which). CDR3 in amino acids: CASSYRVGEKLFF. CDR3 nucleotide sequence: TGTGCCAGCAGTTACAGGGTCGGTGAAAAACTGTTTTTT.